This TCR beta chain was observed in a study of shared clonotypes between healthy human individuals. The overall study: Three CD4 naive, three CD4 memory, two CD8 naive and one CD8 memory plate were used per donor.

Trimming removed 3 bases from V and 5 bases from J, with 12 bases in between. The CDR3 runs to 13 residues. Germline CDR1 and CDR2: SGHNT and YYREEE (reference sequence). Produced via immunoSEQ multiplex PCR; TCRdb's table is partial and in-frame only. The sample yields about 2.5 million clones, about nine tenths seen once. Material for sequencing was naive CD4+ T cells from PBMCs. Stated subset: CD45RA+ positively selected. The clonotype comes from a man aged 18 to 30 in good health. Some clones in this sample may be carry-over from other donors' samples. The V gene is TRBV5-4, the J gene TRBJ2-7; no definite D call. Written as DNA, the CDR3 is TGTGCCAGCAGCTACCCACCTCAGAACGAGCAGTACTTC. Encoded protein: CASSYPPQNEQYF.